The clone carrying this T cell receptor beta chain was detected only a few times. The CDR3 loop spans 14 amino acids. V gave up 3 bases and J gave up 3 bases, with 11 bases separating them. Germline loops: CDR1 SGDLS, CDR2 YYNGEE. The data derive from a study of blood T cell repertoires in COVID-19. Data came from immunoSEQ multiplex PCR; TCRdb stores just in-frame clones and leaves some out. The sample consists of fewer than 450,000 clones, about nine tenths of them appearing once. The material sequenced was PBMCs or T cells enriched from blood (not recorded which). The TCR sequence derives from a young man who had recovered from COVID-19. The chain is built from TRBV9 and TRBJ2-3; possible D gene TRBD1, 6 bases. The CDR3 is CASSGDTKTDTQYF. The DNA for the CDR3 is TGTGCCAGCAGCGGGGACACCAAGACAGATACGCAGTATTTT.